Described below is a single TCR beta chain sequence and its context. This sample stems from a study of blood T cell repertoires in COVID-19. Study summary: The United States, Italy and Spain provided the acute and convalescent COVID-19 samples. PBMCs, B-cell-depleted T cells, or T cells were the source of the cDNA or gDNA that made up the material.

In the authors' workflow: Reference gene primer amplification gave nucleated cell count estimates. The assay was immunoSEQ multiplex PCR, and TCRdb's table has in-frame clones only and misses some. V, J and clone size are those of that table, while D and trimming were read from the DNA. The profile shows 150,000 to 160,000 clones, 75% to 90% of them singletons. The V end lost 3 bases, the J end lost 3 bases, and 8 bases lay between the germline ends. This CDR3 has 13 amino acids. Germline V CDR1 and CDR2: SNHLY, FYNNEI. This receptor was taken from a man in his 60s with acute or convalescent COVID-19. The sample consisted of peripheral blood. The genes are TRBV2 and TRBJ1-1, with D tentatively TRBD1 (5 bases). CDR3 loop: CASSDVRDTEAFF. The CDR3 DNA sequence: TGTGCCAGCAGTGATGTCAGGGACACTGAAGCTTTCTTT.